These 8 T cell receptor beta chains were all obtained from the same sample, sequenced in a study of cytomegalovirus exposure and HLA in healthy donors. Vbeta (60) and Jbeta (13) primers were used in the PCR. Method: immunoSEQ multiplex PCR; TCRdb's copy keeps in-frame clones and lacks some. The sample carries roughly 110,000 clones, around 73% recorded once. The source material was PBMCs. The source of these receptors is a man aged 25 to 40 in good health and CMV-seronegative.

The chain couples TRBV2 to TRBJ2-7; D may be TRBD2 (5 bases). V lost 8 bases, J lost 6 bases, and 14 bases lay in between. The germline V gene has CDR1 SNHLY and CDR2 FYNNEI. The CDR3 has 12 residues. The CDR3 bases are TGTGCCAGCGGGTACGGGGTGAGCGAGCAGTACTTC. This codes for CASGYGVSEQYF. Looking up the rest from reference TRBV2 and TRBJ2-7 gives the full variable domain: EPEVTQTPSHQVTQMGQEVILRCVPISNHLYFYWYRQILGQKVEFLVSFYNNEISEKSEIFDDQFSVERPDGSNFTLKIRSTKLEDSAMYFCASGYGVSEQYFGPGTRLTVT.

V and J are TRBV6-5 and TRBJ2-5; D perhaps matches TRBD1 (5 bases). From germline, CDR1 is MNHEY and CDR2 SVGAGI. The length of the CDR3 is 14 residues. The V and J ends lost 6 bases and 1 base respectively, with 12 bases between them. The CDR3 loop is CASSRPDSQETQYF. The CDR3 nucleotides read TGTGCCAGCAGCCGCCCTGACAGCCAAGAGACCCAGTACTTC.

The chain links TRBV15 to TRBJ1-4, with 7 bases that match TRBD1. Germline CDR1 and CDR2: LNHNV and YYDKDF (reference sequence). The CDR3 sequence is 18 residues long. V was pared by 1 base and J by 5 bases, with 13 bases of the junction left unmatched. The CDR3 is CATSRGALLQGLNEKLFF. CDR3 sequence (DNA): TGTGCCACCAGCAGAGGAGCCCTCCTACAGGGGTTGAATGAAAAACTGTTTTTT.

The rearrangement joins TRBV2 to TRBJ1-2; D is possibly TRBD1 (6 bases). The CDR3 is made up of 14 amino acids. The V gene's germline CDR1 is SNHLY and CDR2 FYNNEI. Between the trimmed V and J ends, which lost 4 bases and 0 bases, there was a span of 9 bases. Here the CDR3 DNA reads TGTGCCAGCAGTGGTAACAGGGCTAACTATGGCTACACCTTC. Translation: CASSGNRANYGYTF.

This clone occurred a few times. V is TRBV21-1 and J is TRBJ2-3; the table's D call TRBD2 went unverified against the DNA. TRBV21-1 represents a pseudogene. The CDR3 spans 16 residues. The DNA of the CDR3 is TGTGCCAGCAGCAACGGGGGGACTAGAGTCACAGATACGCAGTATTTT. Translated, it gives CASSNGGTRVTDTQYF.

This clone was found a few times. Here the CDR3 reads CASSEGQDNEQFF. CDR3 DNA: TGTGCCAGCAGTGAGGGACAGGACAATGAGCAGTTCTTC. The gene calls are TRBV2 and TRBJ2-1; 8 bases are shared with TRBD1. Germline trimming cut 3 bases from V and 5 bases from J; bases unmatched to any gene: 0. Germline CDR1 is SNHLY and CDR2 is FYNNEI. The CDR3 sequence is 13 residues long.

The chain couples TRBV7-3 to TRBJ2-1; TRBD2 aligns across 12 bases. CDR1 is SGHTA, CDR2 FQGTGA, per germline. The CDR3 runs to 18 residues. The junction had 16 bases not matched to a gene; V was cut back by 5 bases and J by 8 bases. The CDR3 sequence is CASSPRPGLAGRDDEQFF. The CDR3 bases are TGTGCCAGCAGCCCGCGCCCCGGACTAGCGGGGAGGGACGATGAGCAGTTCTTC.

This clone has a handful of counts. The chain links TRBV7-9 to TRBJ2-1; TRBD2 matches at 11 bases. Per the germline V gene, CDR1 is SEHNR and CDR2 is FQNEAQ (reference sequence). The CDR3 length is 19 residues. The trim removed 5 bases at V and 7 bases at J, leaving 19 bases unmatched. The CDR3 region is CASSPRQGETSGGGNEQFF. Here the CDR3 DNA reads TGTGCCAGCAGCCCCCGCCAAGGGGAAACTAGCGGGGGAGGAAATGAGCAGTTCTTC.